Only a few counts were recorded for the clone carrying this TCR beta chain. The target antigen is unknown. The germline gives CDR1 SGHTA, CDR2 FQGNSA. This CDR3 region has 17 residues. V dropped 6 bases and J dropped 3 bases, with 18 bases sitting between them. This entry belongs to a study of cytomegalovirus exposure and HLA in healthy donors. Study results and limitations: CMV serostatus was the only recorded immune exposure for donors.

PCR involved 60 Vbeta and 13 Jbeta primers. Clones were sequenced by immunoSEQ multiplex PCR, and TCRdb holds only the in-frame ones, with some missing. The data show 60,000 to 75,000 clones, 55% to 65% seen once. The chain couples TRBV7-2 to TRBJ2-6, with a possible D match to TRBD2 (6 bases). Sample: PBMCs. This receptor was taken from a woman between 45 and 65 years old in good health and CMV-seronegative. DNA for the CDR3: TGTGCCAGCAGGGGGGGAGGAGCCGCCCTTGGGGCCAACGTCCTGACTTTC. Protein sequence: CASRGGGAALGANVLTF.